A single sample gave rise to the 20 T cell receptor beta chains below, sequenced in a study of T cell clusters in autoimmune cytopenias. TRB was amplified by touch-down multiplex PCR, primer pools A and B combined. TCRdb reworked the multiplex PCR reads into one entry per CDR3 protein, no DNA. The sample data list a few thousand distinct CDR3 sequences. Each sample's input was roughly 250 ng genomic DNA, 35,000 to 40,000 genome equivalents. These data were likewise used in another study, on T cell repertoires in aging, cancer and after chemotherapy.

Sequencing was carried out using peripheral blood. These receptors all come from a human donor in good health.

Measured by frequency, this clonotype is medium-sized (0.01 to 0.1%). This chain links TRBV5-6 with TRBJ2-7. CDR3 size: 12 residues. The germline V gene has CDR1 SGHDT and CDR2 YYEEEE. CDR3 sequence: CASTRGSYEQYF.

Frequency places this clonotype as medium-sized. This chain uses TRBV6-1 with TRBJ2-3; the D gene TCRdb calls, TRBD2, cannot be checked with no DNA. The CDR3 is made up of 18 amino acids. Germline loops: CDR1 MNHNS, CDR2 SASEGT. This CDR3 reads CASNLRGLAGGRADTQYF.

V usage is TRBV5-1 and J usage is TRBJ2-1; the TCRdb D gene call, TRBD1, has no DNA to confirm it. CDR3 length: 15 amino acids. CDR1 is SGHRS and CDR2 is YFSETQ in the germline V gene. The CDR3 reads CASSWRGVKGSEQFF.

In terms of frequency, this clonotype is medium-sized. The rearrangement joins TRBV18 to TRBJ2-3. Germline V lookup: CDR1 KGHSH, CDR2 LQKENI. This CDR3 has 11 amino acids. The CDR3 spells CASSPTDTQYF.

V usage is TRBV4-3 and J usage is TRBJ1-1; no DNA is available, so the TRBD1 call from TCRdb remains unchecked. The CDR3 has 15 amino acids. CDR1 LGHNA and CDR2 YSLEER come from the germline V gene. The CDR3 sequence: CASRKMGGGYTEAFF.

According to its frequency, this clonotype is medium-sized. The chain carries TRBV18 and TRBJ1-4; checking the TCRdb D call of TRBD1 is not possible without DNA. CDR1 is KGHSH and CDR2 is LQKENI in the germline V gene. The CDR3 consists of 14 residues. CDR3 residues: CASSEQGIRKKLFF.

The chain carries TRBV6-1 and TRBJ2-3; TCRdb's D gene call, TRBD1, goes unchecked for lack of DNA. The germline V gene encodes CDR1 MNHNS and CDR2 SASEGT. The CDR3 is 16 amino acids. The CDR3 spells CASSEALGGRADTQYF.

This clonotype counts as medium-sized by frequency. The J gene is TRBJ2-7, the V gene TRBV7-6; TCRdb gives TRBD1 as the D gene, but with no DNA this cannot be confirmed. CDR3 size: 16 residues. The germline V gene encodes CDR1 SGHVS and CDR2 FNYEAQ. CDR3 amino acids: CASSLGNRGRSYEQYF.

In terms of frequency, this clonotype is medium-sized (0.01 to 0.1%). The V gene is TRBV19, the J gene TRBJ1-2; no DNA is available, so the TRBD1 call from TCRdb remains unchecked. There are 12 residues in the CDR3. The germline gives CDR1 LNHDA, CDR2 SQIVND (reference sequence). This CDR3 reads CASSSGGYGYTF.

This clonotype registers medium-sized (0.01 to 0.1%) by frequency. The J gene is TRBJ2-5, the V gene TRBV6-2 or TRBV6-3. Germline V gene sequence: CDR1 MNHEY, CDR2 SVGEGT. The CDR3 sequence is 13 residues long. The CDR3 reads CASSFRPQETQYF.

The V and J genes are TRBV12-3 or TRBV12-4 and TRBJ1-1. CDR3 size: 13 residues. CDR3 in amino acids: CASSTVMNTEAFF.

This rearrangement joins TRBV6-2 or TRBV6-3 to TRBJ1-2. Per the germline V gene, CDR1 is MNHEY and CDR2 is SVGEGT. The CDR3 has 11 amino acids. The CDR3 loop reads CASSERVGVTF.

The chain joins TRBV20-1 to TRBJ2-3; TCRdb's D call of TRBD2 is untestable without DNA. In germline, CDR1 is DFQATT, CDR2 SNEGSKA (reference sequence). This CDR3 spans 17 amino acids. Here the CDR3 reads CSASRLAGGSGTDTQYF.

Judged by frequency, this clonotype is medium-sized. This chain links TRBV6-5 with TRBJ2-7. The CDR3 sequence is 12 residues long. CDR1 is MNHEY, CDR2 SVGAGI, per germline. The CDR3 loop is CASSYLQGEQYF.

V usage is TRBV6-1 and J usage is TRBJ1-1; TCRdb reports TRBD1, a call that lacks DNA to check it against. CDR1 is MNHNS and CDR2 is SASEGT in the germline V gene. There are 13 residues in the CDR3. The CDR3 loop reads CASSQGMNTEAFF.

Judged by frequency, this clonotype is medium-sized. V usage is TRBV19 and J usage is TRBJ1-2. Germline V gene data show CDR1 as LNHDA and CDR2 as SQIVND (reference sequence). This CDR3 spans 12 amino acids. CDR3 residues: CASATASYGYTF.

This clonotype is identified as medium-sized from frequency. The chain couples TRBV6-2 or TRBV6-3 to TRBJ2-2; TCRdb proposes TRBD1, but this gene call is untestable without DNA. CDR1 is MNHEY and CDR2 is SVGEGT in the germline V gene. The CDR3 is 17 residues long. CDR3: CASSYPGQGAGTGELFF.

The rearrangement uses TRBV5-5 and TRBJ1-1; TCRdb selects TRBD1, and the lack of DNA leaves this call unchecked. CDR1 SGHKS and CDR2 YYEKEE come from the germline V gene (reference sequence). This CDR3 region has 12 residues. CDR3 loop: CASSIGHPEAFF. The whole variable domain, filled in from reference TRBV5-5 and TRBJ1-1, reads DAGVTQSPTHLIKTRGQQVTLRCSPISGHKSVSWYQQVLGQGPQFIFQYYEKEERGRGNFPDRFSARQFPNYSSELNVNALLLGDSALYLCASSIGHPEAFFGQGTRLTVV.

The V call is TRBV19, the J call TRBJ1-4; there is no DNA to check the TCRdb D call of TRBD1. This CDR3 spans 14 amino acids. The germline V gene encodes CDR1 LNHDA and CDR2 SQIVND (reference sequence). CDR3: CASTEQGSNEKLFF. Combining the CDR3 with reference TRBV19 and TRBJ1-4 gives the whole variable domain DGGITQSPKYLFRKEGQNVTLSCEQNLNHDAMYWYRQDPGQGLRLIYYSQIVNDFQKGDIAEGYSVSREKKESFPLTVTSAQKNPTAFYLCASTEQGSNEKLFFGSGTQLSVL.

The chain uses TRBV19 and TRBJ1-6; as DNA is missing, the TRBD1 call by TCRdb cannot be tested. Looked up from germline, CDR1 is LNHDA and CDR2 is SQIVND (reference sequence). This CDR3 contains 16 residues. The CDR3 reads CASSPRRWGYNSPLHF.